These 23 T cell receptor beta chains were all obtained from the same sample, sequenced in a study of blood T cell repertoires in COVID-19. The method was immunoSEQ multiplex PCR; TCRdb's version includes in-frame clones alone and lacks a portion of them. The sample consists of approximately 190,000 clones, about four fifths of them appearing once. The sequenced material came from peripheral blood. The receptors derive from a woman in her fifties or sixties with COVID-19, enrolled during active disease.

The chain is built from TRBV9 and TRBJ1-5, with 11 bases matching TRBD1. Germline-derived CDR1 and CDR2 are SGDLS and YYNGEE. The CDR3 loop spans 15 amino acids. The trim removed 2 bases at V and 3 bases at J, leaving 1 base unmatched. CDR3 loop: CASSVGQGANQPQHF. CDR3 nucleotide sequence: TGTGCCAGCAGCGTCGGACAGGGGGCCAATCAGCCCCAGCATTTT.

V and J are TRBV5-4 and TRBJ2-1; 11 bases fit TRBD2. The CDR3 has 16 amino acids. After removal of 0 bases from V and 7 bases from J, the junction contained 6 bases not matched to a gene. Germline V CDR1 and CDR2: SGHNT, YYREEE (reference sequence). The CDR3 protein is CASSLGTGLAGNEQFF. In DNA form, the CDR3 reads TGTGCCAGCAGCTTGGGGACTGGACTAGCGGGTAATGAGCAGTTCTTC.

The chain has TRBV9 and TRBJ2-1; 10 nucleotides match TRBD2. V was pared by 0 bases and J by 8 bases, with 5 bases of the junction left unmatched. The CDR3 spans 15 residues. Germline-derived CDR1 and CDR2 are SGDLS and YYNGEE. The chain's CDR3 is CASSVELAGAYEQFF. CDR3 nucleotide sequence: TGTGCCAGCAGCGTAGAGCTAGCGGGAGCGTATGAGCAGTTCTTC.

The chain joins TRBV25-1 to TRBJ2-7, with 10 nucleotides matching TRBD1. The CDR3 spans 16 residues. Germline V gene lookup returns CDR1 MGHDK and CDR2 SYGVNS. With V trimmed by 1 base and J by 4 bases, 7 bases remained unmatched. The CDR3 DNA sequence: TGTGCCAGCAGTGAATTCCCCGGGACAGGGGAGTACGAGCAGTACTTC. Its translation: CASSEFPGTGEYEQYF.

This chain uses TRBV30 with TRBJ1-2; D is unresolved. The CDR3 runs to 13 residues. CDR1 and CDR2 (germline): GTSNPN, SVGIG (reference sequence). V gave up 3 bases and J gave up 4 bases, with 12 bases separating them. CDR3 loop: CAWSLDAGYGYTF. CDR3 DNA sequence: TGTGCCTGGAGCTTGGACGCGGGCTATGGCTACACCTTC.

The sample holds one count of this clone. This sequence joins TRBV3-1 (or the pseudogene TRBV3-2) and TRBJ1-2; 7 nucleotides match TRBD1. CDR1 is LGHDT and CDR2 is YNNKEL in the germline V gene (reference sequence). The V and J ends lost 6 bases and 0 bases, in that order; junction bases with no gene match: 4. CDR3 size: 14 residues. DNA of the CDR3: TGTGCCAGCAGGCGACAGGGCACTAACTATGGCTACACCTTC. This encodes CASRRQGTNYGYTF.

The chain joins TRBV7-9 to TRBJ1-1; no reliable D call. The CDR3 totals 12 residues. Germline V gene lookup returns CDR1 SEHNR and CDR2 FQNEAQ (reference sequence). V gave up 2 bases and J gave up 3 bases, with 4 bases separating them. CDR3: CASSLTDTEAFF. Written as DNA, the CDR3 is TGTGCCAGCAGCTTAACGGACACTGAAGCTTTCTTT.

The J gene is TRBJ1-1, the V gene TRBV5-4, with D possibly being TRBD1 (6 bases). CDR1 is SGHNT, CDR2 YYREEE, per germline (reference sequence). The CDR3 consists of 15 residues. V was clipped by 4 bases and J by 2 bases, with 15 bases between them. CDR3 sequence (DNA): TGTGCCAGCAGCGTGCAACAGGGTAGAAACACTGAAGCTTTCTTT. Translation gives CASSVQQGRNTEAFF.

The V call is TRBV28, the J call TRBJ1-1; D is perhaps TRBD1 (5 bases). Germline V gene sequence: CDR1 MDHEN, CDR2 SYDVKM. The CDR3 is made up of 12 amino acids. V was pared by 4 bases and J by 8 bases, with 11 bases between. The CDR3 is CASSSIPGEAFF. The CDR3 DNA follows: TGTGCCAGCAGTTCGATCCCAGGGGAAGCTTTCTTT.

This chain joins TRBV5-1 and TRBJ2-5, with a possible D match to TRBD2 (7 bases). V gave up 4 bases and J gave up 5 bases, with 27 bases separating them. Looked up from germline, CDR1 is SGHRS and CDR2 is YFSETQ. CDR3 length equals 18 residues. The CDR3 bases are TGCGCCAGCAGCCCCGAGGGGGGGGTGACGCGACTTTTTGAGACCCAGTACTTC. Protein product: CASSPEGGVTRLFETQYF. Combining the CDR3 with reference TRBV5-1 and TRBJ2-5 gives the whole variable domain KAGVTQTPRYLIKTRGQQVTLSCSPISGHRSVSWYQQTPGQGLQFLFEYFSETQRNKGNFPGRFSGRQFSNSRSEMNVSTLELGDSALYLCASSPEGGVTRLFETQYFGPGTRLLVL.

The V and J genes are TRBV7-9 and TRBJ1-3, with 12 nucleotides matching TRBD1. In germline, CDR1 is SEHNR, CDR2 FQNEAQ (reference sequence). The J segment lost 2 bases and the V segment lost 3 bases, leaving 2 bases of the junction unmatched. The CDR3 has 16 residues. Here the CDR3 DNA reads TGTGCCAGCAGCTTCGGGACAGGGGGCACTGGAAACACCATATATTTT. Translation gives CASSFGTGGTGNTIYF. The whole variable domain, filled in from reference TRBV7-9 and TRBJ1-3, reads DTGVSQNPRHKITKRGQNVTFRCDPISEHNRLYWYRQTLGQGPEFLTYFQNEAQLEKSRLLSDRFSAERPKGSFSTLEIQRTEQGDSAMYLCASSFGTGGTGNTIYFGEGSWLTVV.

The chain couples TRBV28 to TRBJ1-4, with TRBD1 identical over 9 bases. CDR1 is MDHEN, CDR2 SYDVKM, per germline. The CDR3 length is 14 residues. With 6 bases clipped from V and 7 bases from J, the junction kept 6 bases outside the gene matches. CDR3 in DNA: TGTGCCAGCAGAACAGGGGGCGCGGGTGAAAAACTGTTTTTT. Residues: CASRTGGAGEKLFF.

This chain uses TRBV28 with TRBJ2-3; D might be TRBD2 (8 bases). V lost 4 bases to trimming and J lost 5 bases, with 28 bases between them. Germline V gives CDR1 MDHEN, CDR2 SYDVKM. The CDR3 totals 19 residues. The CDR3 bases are TGTGCCAGCAGTTCTTTCACCTCCGGGAGGGGGCTTCCTGAAGATACGCAGTATTTT. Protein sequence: CASSSFTSGRGLPEDTQYF. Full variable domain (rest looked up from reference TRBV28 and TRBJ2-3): DVKVTQSSRYLVKRTGEKVFLECVQDMDHENMFWYRQDPGLGLRLIYFSYDVKMKEKGDIPEGYSVSREKKERFSLILESASTNQTSMYLCASSSFTSGRGLPEDTQYFGPGTRLTVL.

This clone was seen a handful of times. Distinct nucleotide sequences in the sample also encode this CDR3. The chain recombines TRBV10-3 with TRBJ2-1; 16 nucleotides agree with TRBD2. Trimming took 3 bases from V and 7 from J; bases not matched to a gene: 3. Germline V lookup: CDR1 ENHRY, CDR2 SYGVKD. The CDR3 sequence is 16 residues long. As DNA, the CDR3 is TGTGCCATCAGTGACCCGGGACTAGCGGGAGGGAATGAGCAGTTCTTC. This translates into CAISDPGLAGGNEQFF.

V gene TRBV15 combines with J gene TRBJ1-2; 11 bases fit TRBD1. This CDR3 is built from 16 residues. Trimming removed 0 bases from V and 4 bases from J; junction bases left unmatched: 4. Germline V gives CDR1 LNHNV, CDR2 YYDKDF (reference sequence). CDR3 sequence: CATSRDLGTGGYGYTF. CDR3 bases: TGTGCCACCAGCAGAGATTTAGGGACAGGGGGCTATGGCTACACCTTC.

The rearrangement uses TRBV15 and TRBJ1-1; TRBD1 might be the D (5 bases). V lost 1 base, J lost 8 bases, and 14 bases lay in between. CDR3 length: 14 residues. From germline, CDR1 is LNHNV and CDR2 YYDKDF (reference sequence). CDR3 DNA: TGTGCCACCAGCAGAGCCCTAGACAGTATCGAAGCTTTCTTT. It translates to CATSRALDSIEAFF.

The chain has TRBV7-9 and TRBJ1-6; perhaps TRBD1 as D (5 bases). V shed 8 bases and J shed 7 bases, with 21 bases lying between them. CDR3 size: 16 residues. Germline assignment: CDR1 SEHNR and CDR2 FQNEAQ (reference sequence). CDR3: CASQEPTGTRNSPLHF. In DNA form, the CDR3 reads TGTGCCAGCCAAGAACCCACCGGGACTCGAAATTCACCCCTCCACTTT.

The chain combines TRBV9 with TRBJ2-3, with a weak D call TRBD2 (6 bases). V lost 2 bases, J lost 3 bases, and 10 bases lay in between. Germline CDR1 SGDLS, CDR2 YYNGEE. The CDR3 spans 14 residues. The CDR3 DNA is TGTGCCAGCAGCGTCATCGGGACTACAGATACGCAGTATTTT. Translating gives CASSVIGTTDTQYF. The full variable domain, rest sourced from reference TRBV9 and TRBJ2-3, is DSGVTQTPKHLITATGQRVTLRCSPRSGDLSVYWYQQSLDQGLQFLIQYYNGEERAKGNILERFSAQQFPDLHSELNLSSLELGDSALYFCASSVIGTTDTQYFGPGTRLTVL.

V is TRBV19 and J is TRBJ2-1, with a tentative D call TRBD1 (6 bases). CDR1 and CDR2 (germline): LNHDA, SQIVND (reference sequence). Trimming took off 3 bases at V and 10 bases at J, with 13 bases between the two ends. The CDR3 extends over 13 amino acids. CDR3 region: CASSMGAFWEQFF. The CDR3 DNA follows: TGTGCCAGTAGTATGGGGGCTTTTTGGGAGCAGTTCTTC.

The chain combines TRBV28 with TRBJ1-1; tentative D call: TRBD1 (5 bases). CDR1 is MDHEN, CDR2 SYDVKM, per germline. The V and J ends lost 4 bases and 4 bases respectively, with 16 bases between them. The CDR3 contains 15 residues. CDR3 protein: CASSSPAGLPTEAFF. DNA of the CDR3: TGTGCCAGCAGTTCTCCCGCGGGACTTCCCACTGAAGCTTTCTTT.

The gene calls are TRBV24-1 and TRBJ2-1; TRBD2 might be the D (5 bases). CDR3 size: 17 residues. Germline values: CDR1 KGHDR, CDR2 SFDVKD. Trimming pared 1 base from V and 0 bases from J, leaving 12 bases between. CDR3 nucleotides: TGTGCCACCAGTGATTTTTCTAGCAGGAGCTCCTACAATGAGCAGTTCTTC. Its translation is CATSDFSSRSSYNEQFF.

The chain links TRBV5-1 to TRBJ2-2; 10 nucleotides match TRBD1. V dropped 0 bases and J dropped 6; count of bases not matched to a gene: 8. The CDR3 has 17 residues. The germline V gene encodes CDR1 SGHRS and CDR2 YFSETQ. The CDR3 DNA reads TGCGCCAGCAGCTTGGGACAGGGGGCCGGTAGTGCCGGGGAGCTGTTTTTT. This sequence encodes CASSLGQGAGSAGELFF.

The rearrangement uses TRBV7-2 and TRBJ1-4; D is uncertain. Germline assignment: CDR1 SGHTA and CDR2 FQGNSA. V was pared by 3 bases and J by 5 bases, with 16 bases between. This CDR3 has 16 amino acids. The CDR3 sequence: CASSFAPSRGNEKLFF. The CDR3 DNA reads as TGTGCCAGCAGCTTTGCCCCCTCGCGGGGAAATGAAAAACTGTTTTTT.